The 25 T cell receptor beta chains presented below share a single source sample, sequenced in a study of blood T cell repertoires in COVID-19. Generated by immunoSEQ multiplex PCR, the TCRdb table keeps only in-frame clones and is missing some. Altogether about 73,000 clones are present, roughly four fifths being singletons, with the ten largest covering around 4.1%. The material sequenced was peripheral blood. These receptors were taken from an older woman with acute or convalescent COVID-19.

This rearrangement joins TRBV5-4 to TRBJ1-2; 12 bases are shared with TRBD1. The CDR3 has 12 residues. From germline, CDR1 is SGHNT and CDR2 YYREEE (reference sequence). Trimming removed 3 bases from V and 11 bases from J; junction bases left unmatched: 2. CDR3 coding DNA: TGTGCCAGCAGCTGGGACAGGGGGCCTTACACCTTC. The encoded protein is CASSWDRGPYTF.

The gene calls are TRBV3-1 (or the pseudogene TRBV3-2) and TRBJ2-1; the match to TRBD2 covers 10 bases. Germline V lookup: CDR1 LGHDT, CDR2 YNNKEL (reference sequence). The CDR3 extends over 16 amino acids. After removal of 3 bases from V and 4 bases from J, the junction contained 6 bases not matched to a gene. CDR3 protein: CASSQASGGPYNEQFF. The CDR3 coding sequence is TGTGCCAGCAGCCAGGCTAGCGGGGGCCCTTACAATGAGCAGTTCTTC.

The rearrangement links TRBV5-1 to TRBJ1-1; TRBD1 aligns across 10 bases. V lost 3 bases to trimming and J lost 6 bases; unmatched junction nucleotides: 8. Germline lookup yields CDR1 SGHRS and CDR2 YFSETQ. CDR3 length: 15 amino acids. This CDR3 reads CASSSMGQGLSEAFF. CDR3 nucleotide sequence: TGCGCCAGCAGCTCGATGGGACAGGGGCTTTCTGAAGCTTTCTTT.

By share, this clone ranks as medium-sized. The chain employs TRBV29-1 and TRBJ1-1, with D possibly TRBD1 on 6 matching bases. In germline, CDR1 is SQVTM, CDR2 ANQGSEA. The V end was cut by 5 bases, the J end by 0 bases, with 7 bases between. CDR3 length: 12 amino acids. CDR3 DNA: TGCAGCGTTAGACAGGTGAACACTGAAGCTTTCTTT. It encodes CSVRQVNTEAFF. The full variable domain, with the rest looked up from reference TRBV29-1 and TRBJ1-1, is SAVISQKPSRDICQRGTSLTIQCQVDSQVTMMFWYRQQPGQSLTLIATANQGSEATYESGFVIDKFPISRPNLTFSTLTVSNMSPEDSSIYLCSVRQVNTEAFFGQGTRLTVV.

This clone occurred once. The rearrangement uses TRBV5-6 and TRBJ2-7; 9 bases are a match to TRBD1. Germline V gene lookup returns CDR1 SGHDT and CDR2 YYEEEE. CDR3 length: 14 amino acids. V lost 4 bases, J lost 2 bases, and 4 bases stayed unmatched. CDR3 region: CASSQGQGAYEQYF. DNA of the CDR3: TGTGCCAGCAGCCAGGGACAGGGCGCCTACGAGCAGTACTTC.

The genes are TRBV2 and TRBJ1-2; tentatively, D is TRBD1 (6 bases). The CDR3 contains 15 residues. Between the trimmed V and J ends, which lost 8 bases and 2 bases, there was a span of 18 bases. Germline loops: CDR1 SNHLY, CDR2 FYNNEI. CDR3 sequence reads: CASLPAWTENYGYTF. The CDR3 nucleotides are TGTGCCAGCCTCCCGGCCTGGACAGAGAACTATGGCTACACCTTC.

In its sample, this clone was seen once. The chain combines TRBV5-1 with TRBJ2-3; a possible D gene is TRBD2 (6 bases). The CDR3 covers 16 residues. V lost 0 bases, J lost 1 base, and 12 bases lay in between. In germline, CDR1 is SGHRS, CDR2 YFSETQ. CDR3 sequence: CASSLAGVGGTDTQYF. CDR3 sequence (DNA): TGCGCCAGCAGCTTGGCGGGAGTGGGCGGCACAGATACGCAGTATTTT.

The chain couples TRBV7-9 to TRBJ2-1, with 8 bases matching TRBD2. V lost 5 bases and J lost 7; bases outside the gene matches: 10. Germline V gene sequence: CDR1 SEHNR, CDR2 FQNEAQ (reference sequence). This CDR3 contains 15 residues. CDR3 DNA: TGTGCCAGCAGCCCCGTTTTTCGGGAGGGGAATGAGCAGTTCTTC. Translation gives CASSPVFREGNEQFF.

This chain joins TRBV10-3 and TRBJ1-6, with 7 bases identical to TRBD1. Germline CDR1 reads ENHRY; CDR2 reads SYGVKD. V shed 0 bases, J shed 7 bases, and the junction held 3 bases outside the gene matches. There are 15 residues in the CDR3. The CDR3 DNA sequence: TGTGCCATCAGTGAGTCGGGACAGATAAATTCACCCCTCCACTTT. Amino acid sequence: CAISESGQINSPLHF.

The chain links TRBV28 to TRBJ1-5, with TRBD1 identical over 8 bases. The germline V gene encodes CDR1 MDHEN and CDR2 SYDVKM. Trimming at V came to 2 bases and at J to 4 bases, leaving 10 bases not matched to a gene. This CDR3 spans 17 amino acids. The CDR3 bases are TGTGCCAGCAGTTTAGGCGCCAGGGGGCTTACTAATCAGCCCCAGCATTTT. Translation: CASSLGARGLTNQPQHF.

This chain uses TRBV5-1 with TRBJ2-5, with TRBD1 identical over 8 bases. Losses at the gene ends were 0 bases for V and 3 bases for J; bases not matched to a gene: 7. Germline V gene lookup returns CDR1 SGHRS and CDR2 YFSETQ. CDR3 length: 16 residues. As DNA, the CDR3 is TGCGCCAGCAGCTTGGCTGGCAGGGGGCGGGAAGAGACCCAGTACTTC. Translating it yields CASSLAGRGREETQYF.

This clone showed up just once. This sequence joins TRBV12-5 and TRBJ1-2; D gene uncertain. V dropped 0 bases and J dropped 1 base, with 9 bases sitting between them. Germline loops: CDR1 LGHNT, CDR2 FRNRAP. The CDR3 loop spans 15 amino acids. The CDR3 loop reads CASGLVRGINYGYTF. CDR3 coding DNA: TGTGCTAGTGGTTTGGTCCGCGGGATTAACTATGGCTACACCTTC.

The chain uses TRBV5-1 and TRBJ1-6; 7 bases are a match to TRBD1. CDR1 and CDR2 from the germline V gene are SGHRS and YFSETQ. This CDR3 is 15 amino acids long. V gave up 0 bases and J gave up 7 bases; unmatched junction bases: 4. The DNA of the CDR3 is TGCGCCAGCAGCTTGGAGGGACAGCGAAATTCACCCCTCCACTTT. It specifies CASSLEGQRNSPLHF. Full variable domain (outside the CDR3, taken from reference TRBV5-1 and TRBJ1-6): KAGVTQTPRYLIKTRGQQVTLSCSPISGHRSVSWYQQTPGQGLQFLFEYFSETQRNKGNFPGRFSGRQFSNSRSEMNVSTLELGDSALYLCASSLEGQRNSPLHFGNGTRLTVT.

The chain couples TRBV30 to TRBJ1-2; no firm D call. Between the trimmed V and J ends, which lost 0 bases and 7 bases, there was a span of 15 bases. Germline lookup yields CDR1 GTSNPN and CDR2 SVGIG (reference sequence). The CDR3 length is 14 residues. CDR3 in DNA: TGTGCCTGGAGTGTACGGGGAAAGTCTTCTGGCTACACCTTC. Protein sequence: CAWSVRGKSSGYTF.

V usage is TRBV3-1 (or the pseudogene TRBV3-2) and J usage is TRBJ2-5; 10 bases line up with TRBD2. Germline lookup yields CDR1 LGHDT and CDR2 YNNKEL (reference sequence). V lost 3 bases, J lost 5 bases, and 6 bases stayed unmatched. There are 15 residues in the CDR3. The CDR3: CASSQRTSGIETQYF. CDR3 DNA: TGTGCCAGCAGCCAGCGAACTAGCGGGATTGAGACCCAGTACTTC.

This clone came up once. The gene calls are TRBV7-2 and TRBJ2-2, with D possibly being TRBD1 (6 bases). The CDR3 sequence is 16 residues long. CDR1 SGHTA and CDR2 FQGNSA come from the germline V gene. V lost 2 bases to trimming and J lost 6 bases, with 16 bases between them. The CDR3 here is CASSLKPGDWAGELFF. CDR3 nucleotide sequence: TGTGCCAGCAGCTTAAAGCCAGGGGATTGGGCCGGGGAGCTGTTTTTT.

This clone is a singleton in its sample. V is TRBV19 and J is TRBJ2-2; D remains ambiguous. The length of the CDR3 is 14 residues. Germline lookup yields CDR1 LNHDA and CDR2 SQIVND (reference sequence). The V gene lost 2 bases and the J gene lost 6 bases, with 10 bases spanning the gap. Here the CDR3 DNA reads TGTGCCAGTAGTATAAGGCGGAGTGCCGGGGAGCTGTTTTTT. As protein: CASSIRRSAGELFF.

This chain connects TRBV7-2 to TRBJ2-7; D may be TRBD2 (5 bases). Looked up from germline, CDR1 is SGHTA and CDR2 is FQGNSA. CDR3 length: 14 amino acids. V gave up 8 bases and J gave up 1 base, with 15 bases separating them. CDR3: CASGETPQSYEQYF. In nucleotides, the CDR3 is TGTGCCAGCGGGGAGACTCCGCAGTCCTACGAGCAGTACTTC.

The chain's CDR3 is CATSRDTASPLHF. In DNA form, the CDR3 reads TGTGCCACCTCCCGGGACACCGCTTCACCCCTCCACTTT. The chain joins TRBV7-3 to TRBJ1-6, with a possible D match to TRBD1 (6 bases). Trimming pared 10 bases from V and 9 bases from J, leaving 16 bases between. This CDR3 comprises 13 residues. Germline CDR1 reads SGHTA; CDR2 reads FQGTGA.

The chain employs TRBV27 and TRBJ1-6; D gene uncertain. Trimming left V 3 bases short and J 10 bases short, with 13 bases between. CDR1 and CDR2 (germline): MNHEY, SMNVEV (reference sequence). This CDR3 spans 14 amino acids. The CDR3 spells CASSLEGPTSPLHF. CDR3 in DNA: TGTGCCAGCAGTTTGGAGGGTCCCACGTCACCCCTCCACTTT.

The chain carries TRBV6-9 and TRBJ2-5; 8 bases fit TRBD2. The germline gives CDR1 MNHGY, CDR2 SVAAGI. CDR3 length: 16 amino acids. The J segment lost 5 bases and the V segment lost 0 bases, leaving 8 bases of the junction unmatched. CDR3 loop: CASSYSRTSSSETQYF. The CDR3 DNA is TGTGCCAGCAGTTATTCCCGGACTAGCTCCTCGGAGACCCAGTACTTC.

V usage is TRBV10-2 and J usage is TRBJ2-3, with 10 bases fitting TRBD2. The CDR3 is made up of 14 amino acids. Germline trimming cut 6 bases from V and 3 bases from J; bases unmatched to any gene: 3. Germline CDR1 reads WSHSY; CDR2 reads SAAADI. The CDR3 DNA reads TGCGCCAGCAGCGGGACTAGCGTAACAGATACGCAGTATTTT. Translating it yields CASSGTSVTDTQYF.

The rearrangement joins TRBV9 to TRBJ2-5; 9 bases align to TRBD1. From germline, CDR1 is SGDLS and CDR2 YYNGEE. The CDR3 is 13 amino acids. V lost 3 bases to trimming and J lost 7 bases; unmatched junction nucleotides: 4. CDR3 DNA sequence: TGTGCCAGCAGCGGGGGGACAGGGCTGACCCAGTACTTC. Translated: CASSGGTGLTQYF.

The V call is TRBV6-6, the J call TRBJ1-5; TRBD1 agrees at 8 bases. The CDR3 sequence is 17 residues long. Germline V CDR1 and CDR2: MNHNY, SVGAGI (reference sequence). V dropped 5 bases and J dropped 2; count of bases not matched to a gene: 11. The CDR3 region has the DNA TGTGCCAGCAGTCAAAGGACAGGGCGTGGGGGCAATCAGCCCCAGCATTTT. Translation: CASSQRTGRGGNQPQHF.

The rearrangement links TRBV7-8 to TRBJ1-4; 7 positions match TRBD1. V lost 6 bases, J lost 5 bases, and 6 bases stayed unmatched. The CDR3 is made up of 14 amino acids. Germline V gives CDR1 SGHVS, CDR2 FQNEAQ. The CDR3 coding sequence is TGTGCCAGCAGAGACGGGACAGCAAATGAAAAACTGTTTTTT. This translates into CASRDGTANEKLFF.